This record covers a single T cell receptor (beta chain). What it binds is unknown. TCRdb's copy holds only in-frame clones and misses some; the assay was immunoSEQ multiplex PCR. This sample has some 21,000 clones, with around 82% found just once. V lost 0 bases to trimming and J lost 4 bases, with 10 bases between them. Germline assignment: CDR1 MNHEY and CDR2 SMNVEV (reference sequence). This CDR3 has 15 residues. The sample belongs to a study of a mutant IDH1 vaccine in newly diagnosed glioma. The overall study: The initiation of vaccination occurred 4-6 weeks after radiotherapy alone, or with temozolomide cycles.

Time point of the sample: week 47, end of study. In the vaccine, a single dose held 300 ug of the mutant IDH1 20-mer peptide, along with topical imiquimod. Study results and limitations: Pseudoprogression looked unconnected to shifts in top peripheral T cell clonotypes.

This clonotype originated in a man aged 35 to 55 with glioma. Sequencing used PBMCs, obtained from a glioma patient whose treatment included an IDH1 peptide vaccine. J is TRBJ1-5 and V is TRBV27; the D is unclear. This chain's CDR3 is CASSLSVSTNQPQHF. The CDR3 DNA reads as TGTGCCAGCAGTTTATCGGTCTCCACGAATCAGCCCCAGCATTTT.